This TCR beta chain was sequenced in a study of molecular identifiers for immune sequencing clone quantification (dated by TCRdb to 2017 to 2018). As for the study more broadly: For a replicate experiment, RNA from around 20,000 or 100,000 naive CD8 T cells was divided into five aliquots, of which four were sequenced. This methods study benchmarked molecular-identifier clustering-based TCR repertoire sequencing (MIDCIRS) and TCR RNA copy counting, using CD8 T cells to do so.

The full study reports these points: Highly expanded clone sizes could be underestimated because identical TCR molecules may share a barcode. The naive libraries included spiked-in Jurkat TCR RNA (roughly 9 copies' worth), and this RNA is not part of the donor repertoire. Modeling estimated 2.5 to 3.5 recovered TCR RNA copies per cell, compared with 9.5 to 10 by digital PCR, which implies 25% to 30% capture efficiency. Without barcode sub-clustering, chimeric consensus sequences inflated TCR diversity; chimeras reached as high as 47%. In CMV-specific effector cells, clones with more than 20 RNA copies accounted for over 97% of molecules, whereas in naive cells such clones accounted for under 1%. Spiked-in Jurkat TCR RNA equivalent to a single cell was reported to be detectable even among 850,000 to 1,000,000 naive CD8 T cells.

Receptor libraries were prepared by PCR. Data came from an Illumina HiSeq 4000. Bulk TCR libraries were made following a previously described method, with the TCR primers given in Table S5. The Qiagen AllPrep DNA/RNA kit was used to purify total RNA. Before any analysis, reads coming from multiple sequencing runs of the same library were combined into one pool. The paper's processing steps were these. Reads were retained only if an exact TCR constant sequence was present, and the retained reads were trimmed to 150 nt and grouped according to their 12-nt molecular barcodes. Reads within each barcode group were sub-clustered using a 15% Levenshtein threshold, and quality-weighted consensus sequences were constructed for each RNA molecule. Non-functional sequences were excluded, and lower-count sequences lying one edit away from another sequence were also excluded. Barcode sub-clusters with fewer than 20% of the maximum read count were removed, based on fitting two negative binomial distributions. TCRdb reran the public reads through fastp at Q25 and MiXCR, keeping productive beta chains. Every distinct CDR3 protein forms one entry, paired with its most common genes and DNA. The V and J calls here are based on TCRdb, not the publication. The sample table shows about 32,000 distinct CDR3 sequences, and 15% to 20% are seen once. The ten largest clones add up to more than 0.9% of the sample.

This clonotype has just a few counts. Its cognate antigen has yet to be identified. A junction end diverges from the germline sequence, so it may reflect a read error. Sequences SQVTM (CDR1) and ANQGSEA (CDR2) are obtained from the germline V gene. The CDR3 runs 14 residues from the cysteine to the phenylalanine. Kept here is only the CDR3 DNA, which spans 42 bases and is read in frame from base 1. Libraries of naive CD8 T cells were built from anywhere between about 18,000 and 1,000,000 sorted cells, with 10%, 30% or 50% of the purified RNA used. Naive CD8 T cells were FACS-sorted as CD8+CD4-CCR7+CD45RA+ on a BD FACSAria II into RLT Plus buffer. Around 10 TCR copies' worth of Jurkat RNA were spiked into roughly 17,000-1,100,000 naive CD8 T cell samples to test detection sensitivity. CD8 T cells were enriched with RosetteSep CD8+ T Cell Enrichment Cocktail and Ficoll-Paque, followed by ACK red cell lysis.

The chain is assembled from TRBV29-1 and TRBJ2-5; 8 junctional bases match TRBD1. Sequencing was done on a sample of naive CD8+ T cells from blood, with Jurkat cell RNA spiked in. The label giving this sample's cell subset or site can be read as: FACS-sorted CD8+CD4-CCR7+CD45RA+ naive T cells. The receptor comes from a human donor in good health. Some libraries in this study had Jurkat cell RNA spiked in. CDR3 loop: CGVETRDRSFSQYF. At the DNA level, the sequence is TGCGGCGTTGAAACCCGGGACAGGAGTTTTTCCCAGTACTTC.